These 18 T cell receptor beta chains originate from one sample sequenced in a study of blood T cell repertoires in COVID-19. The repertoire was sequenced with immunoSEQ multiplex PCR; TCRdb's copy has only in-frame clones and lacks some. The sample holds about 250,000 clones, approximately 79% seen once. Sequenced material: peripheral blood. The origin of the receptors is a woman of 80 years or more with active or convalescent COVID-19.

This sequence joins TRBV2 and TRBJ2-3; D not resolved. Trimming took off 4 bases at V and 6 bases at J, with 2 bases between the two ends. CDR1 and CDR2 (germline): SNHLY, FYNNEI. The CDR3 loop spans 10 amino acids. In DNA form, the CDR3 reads TGTGCCAGCAGTGCGGATACGCAGTATTTT. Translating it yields CASSADTQYF. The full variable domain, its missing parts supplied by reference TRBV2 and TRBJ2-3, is EPEVTQTPSHQVTQMGQEVILRCVPISNHLYFYWYRQILGQKVEFLVSFYNNEISEKSEIFDDQFSVERPDGSNFTLKIRSTKLEDSAMYFCASSADTQYFGPGTRLTVL.

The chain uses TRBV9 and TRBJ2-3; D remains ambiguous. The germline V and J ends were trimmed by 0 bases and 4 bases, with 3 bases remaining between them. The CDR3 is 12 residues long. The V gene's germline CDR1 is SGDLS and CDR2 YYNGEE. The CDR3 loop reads CASSVVSDTQYF. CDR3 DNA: TGTGCCAGCAGCGTAGTCTCAGATACGCAGTATTTT. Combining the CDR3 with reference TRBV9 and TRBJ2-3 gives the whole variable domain DSGVTQTPKHLITATGQRVTLRCSPRSGDLSVYWYQQSLDQGLQFLIQYYNGEERAKGNILERFSAQQFPDLHSELNLSSLELGDSALYFCASSVVSDTQYFGPGTRLTVL.

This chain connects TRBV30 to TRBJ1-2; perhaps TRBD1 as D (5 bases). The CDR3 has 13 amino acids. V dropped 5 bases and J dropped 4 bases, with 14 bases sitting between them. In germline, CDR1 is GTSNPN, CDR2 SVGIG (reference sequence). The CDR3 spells CAWQGVGSYGYTF. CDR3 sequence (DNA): TGTGCCTGGCAGGGCGTCGGGAGCTATGGCTACACCTTC. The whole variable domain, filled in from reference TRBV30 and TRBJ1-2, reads SQTIHQWPATLVQPVGSPLSLECTVEGTSNPNLYWYRQAAGRGLQLLFYSVGIGQISSEVPQNLSASRPQDRQFILSSKKLLLSDSGFYLCAWQGVGSYGYTFGSGTRLTVV.

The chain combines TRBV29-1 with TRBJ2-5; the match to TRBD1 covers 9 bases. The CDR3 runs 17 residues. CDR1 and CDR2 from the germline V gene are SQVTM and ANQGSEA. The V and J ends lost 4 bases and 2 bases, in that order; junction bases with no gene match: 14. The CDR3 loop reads CSVAAQIPGTGQETQYF. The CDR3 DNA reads TGCAGCGTTGCTGCCCAGATTCCGGGGACAGGGCAAGAGACCCAGTACTTC.

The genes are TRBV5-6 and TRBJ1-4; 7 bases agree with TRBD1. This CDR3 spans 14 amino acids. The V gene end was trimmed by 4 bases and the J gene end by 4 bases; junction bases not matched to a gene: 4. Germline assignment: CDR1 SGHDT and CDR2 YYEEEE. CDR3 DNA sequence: TGTGCCAGCAGCCTGGGACAGATTAATGAAAAACTGTTTTTT. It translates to CASSLGQINEKLFF.

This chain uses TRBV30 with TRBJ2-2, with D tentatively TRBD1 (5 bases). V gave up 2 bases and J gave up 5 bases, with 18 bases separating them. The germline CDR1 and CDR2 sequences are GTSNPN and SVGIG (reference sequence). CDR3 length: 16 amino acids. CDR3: CAWSPSWGVETGELFF. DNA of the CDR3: TGTGCCTGGAGTCCCTCCTGGGGCGTCGAGACCGGGGAGCTGTTTTTT.

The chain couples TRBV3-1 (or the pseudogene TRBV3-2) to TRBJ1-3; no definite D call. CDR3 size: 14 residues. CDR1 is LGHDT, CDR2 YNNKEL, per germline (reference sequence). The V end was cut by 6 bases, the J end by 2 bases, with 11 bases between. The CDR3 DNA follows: TGTGCCAGCAGTCTCGACGGGGCTGGAAACACCATATATTTT. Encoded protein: CASSLDGAGNTIYF.

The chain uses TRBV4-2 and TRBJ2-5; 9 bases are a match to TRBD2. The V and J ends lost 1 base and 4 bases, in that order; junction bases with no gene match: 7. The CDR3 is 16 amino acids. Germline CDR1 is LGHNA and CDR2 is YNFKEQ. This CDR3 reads CASSQVGRGGRETQYF. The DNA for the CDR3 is TGTGCCAGCAGCCAAGTCGGGCGGGGGGGCCGAGAGACCCAGTACTTC.

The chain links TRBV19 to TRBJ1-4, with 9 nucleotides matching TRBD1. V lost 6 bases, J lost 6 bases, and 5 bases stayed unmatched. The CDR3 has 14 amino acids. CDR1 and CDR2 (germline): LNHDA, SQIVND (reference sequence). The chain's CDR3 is CASRFRTGDEKLFF. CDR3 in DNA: TGTGCCAGTAGATTCCGGACAGGGGATGAAAAACTGTTTTTT.

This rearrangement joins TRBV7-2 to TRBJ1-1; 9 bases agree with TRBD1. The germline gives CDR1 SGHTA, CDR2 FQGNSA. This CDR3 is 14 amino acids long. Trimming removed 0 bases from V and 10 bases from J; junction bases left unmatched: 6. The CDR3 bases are TGTGCCAGCAGCTTAGCGGCACAGGGGGCTTTAGCTTTCTTT. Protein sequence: CASSLAAQGALAFF.

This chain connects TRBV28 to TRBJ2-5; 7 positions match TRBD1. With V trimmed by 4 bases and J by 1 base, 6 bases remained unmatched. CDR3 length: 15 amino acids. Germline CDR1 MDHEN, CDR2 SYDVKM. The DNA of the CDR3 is TGTGCCAGCAGTTCGGACAGGTTGGCCCAAGAGACCCAGTACTTC. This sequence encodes CASSSDRLAQETQYF.

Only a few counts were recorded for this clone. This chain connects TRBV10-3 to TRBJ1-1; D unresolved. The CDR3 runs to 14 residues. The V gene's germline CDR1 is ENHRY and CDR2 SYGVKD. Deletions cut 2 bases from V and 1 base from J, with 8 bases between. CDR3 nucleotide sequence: TGTGCCATCAGTGAGGAGAGGGCGAACACTGAAGCTTTCTTT. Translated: CAISEERANTEAFF.

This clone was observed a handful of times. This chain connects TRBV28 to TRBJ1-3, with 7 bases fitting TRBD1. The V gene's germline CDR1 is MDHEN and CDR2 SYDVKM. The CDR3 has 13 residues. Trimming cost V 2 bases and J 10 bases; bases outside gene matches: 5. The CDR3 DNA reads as TGTGCCAGCAGTTTACCGGGGACAGAGACCATATATTTT. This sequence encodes CASSLPGTETIYF.

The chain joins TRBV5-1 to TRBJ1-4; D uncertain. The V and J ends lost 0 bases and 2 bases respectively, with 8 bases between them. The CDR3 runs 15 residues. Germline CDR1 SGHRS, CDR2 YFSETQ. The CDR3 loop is CASSLVSGTNEKLFF. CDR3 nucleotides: TGCGCCAGCAGCTTGGTTTCGGGGACTAATGAAAAACTGTTTTTT.

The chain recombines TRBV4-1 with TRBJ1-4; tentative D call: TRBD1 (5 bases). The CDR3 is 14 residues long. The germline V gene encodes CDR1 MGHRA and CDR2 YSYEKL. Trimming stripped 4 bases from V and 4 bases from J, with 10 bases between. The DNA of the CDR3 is TGCGCCAGCAGCCTAGGGGCTATTAATGAAAAACTGTTTTTT. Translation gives CASSLGAINEKLFF.

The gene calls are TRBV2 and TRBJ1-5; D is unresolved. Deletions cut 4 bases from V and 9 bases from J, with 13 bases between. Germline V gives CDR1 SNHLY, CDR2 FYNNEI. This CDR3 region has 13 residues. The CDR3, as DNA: TGTGCCAGCAGTGCTACCCCGGAGGGGCCCCAGCATTTT. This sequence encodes CASSATPEGPQHF.

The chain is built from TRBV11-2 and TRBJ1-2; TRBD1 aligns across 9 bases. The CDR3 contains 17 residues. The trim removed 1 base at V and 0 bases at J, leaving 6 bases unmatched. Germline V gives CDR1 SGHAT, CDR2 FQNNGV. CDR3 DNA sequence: TGTGCCAGCAGCTTAGTAGGTCGACAGGGGGCTAACTATGGCTACACCTTC. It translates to CASSLVGRQGANYGYTF. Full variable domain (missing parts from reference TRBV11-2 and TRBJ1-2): EAGVAQSPRYKIIEKRQSVAFWCNPISGHATLYWYQQILGQGPKLLIQFQNNGVVDDSQLPKDRFSAERLKGVDSTLKIQPAKLEDSAVYLCASSLVGRQGANYGYTFGSGTRLTVV.

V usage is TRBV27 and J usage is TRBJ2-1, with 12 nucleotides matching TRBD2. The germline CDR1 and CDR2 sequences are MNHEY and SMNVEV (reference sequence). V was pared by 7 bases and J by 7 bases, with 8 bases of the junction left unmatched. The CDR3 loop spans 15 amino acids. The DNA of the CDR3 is TGTGCCAGCACCTCTGGACTAGCGGGAAGAAATGAGCAGTTCTTC. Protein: CASTSGLAGRNEQFF.